Shown below are 7 T cell receptor beta chains from a single sample sequenced in a study of cytomegalovirus exposure and HLA in healthy donors. The PCR had 60 Vbeta and 13 Jbeta primers. This table comes from immunoSEQ multiplex PCR, and its TCRdb copy is limited to in-frame clones, with some not included. This table has about 140,000 clones, approximately 83% appearing once. Sequenced input: PBMCs. The source is a man in his forties in good health and CMV-seropositive.

The rearrangement links TRBV27 to TRBJ2-1, with TRBD2 matching 9 bases. Germline trimming cut 7 bases from V and 1 base from J; bases unmatched to any gene: 11. The length of the CDR3 is 17 residues. Germline loops: CDR1 MNHEY, CDR2 SMNVEV (reference sequence). The CDR3 coding sequence is TGTGCCAGCAATAAACTCCTAGCGGGGCAATCCTACAATGAGCAGTTCTTC. Translating it yields CASNKLLAGQSYNEQFF.

The V and J genes are TRBV28 and TRBJ2-7, with 9 nucleotides matching TRBD1. Germline trimming cut 4 bases from V and 3 bases from J; bases unmatched to any gene: 7. This CDR3 is built from 15 residues. Germline V gene lookup returns CDR1 MDHEN and CDR2 SYDVKM. The CDR3 DNA reads as TGTGCCAGCAGTTCCCCCGGGACAGGGCACTACGAGCAGTACTTC. Translated: CASSSPGTGHYEQYF.

The chain uses TRBV9 and TRBJ1-5; D is ambiguous. V was pared by 4 bases and J by 4 bases, with 9 bases between. The CDR3 covers 13 residues. Germline-derived CDR1 and CDR2 are SGDLS and YYNGEE. The CDR3 bases are TGTGCCAGCAGCTCCCGGGGAAATCAGCCCCAGCATTTT. This encodes CASSSRGNQPQHF.

The chain has TRBV6-6 and TRBJ1-6, with D possibly matching TRBD1 (6 bases). The V gene's germline CDR1 is MNHNY and CDR2 SVGAGI (reference sequence). The CDR3 covers 16 residues. V gave up 0 bases and J gave up 4 bases, with 10 bases separating them. The CDR3, as DNA: TGTGCCAGCAGTTACTCCCCTAGGGGGTATAATTCACCCCTCCACTTT. Amino acids: CASSYSPRGYNSPLHF.

The V and J genes are TRBV4-3 and TRBJ2-5; perhaps TRBD1 as D (6 bases). Germline V gene lookup returns CDR1 LGHNA and CDR2 YSLEER. V was cut by 0 bases and J by 5 bases, with 16 bases left in between. The CDR3 has 16 residues. CDR3 coding DNA: TGCGCCAGCAGCCAAGAACTTCGAGGGGGTTTGGAGACCCAGTACTTC. It codes for CASSQELRGGLETQYF.

The chain uses TRBV7-3 and TRBJ2-3, with 11 bases identical to TRBD1. CDR3 size: 16 residues. Germline assignment: CDR1 SGHTA and CDR2 FQGTGA. Germline trimming cut 5 bases from V and 4 bases from J; bases unmatched to any gene: 8. The CDR3 reads CASSRSPGQGADTQYF. As DNA, the CDR3 is TGTGCCAGCAGCCGGTCCCCGGGACAGGGGGCAGATACGCAGTATTTT. Full variable domain (remainder filled in from reference TRBV7-3 and TRBJ2-3): GAGVSQTPSNKVTEKGKYVELRCDPISGHTALYWYRQSLGQGPEFLIYFQGTGAADDSGLPNDRFFAVRPEGSVSTLKIQRTERGDSAVYLCASSRSPGQGADTQYFGPGTRLTVL.

The chain couples TRBV11-2 to TRBJ2-1, with D unresolved. Germline CDR1 SGHAT, CDR2 FQNNGV. Trimming took 7 bases from V and 0 from J, leaving 13 bases between them. The CDR3 is made up of 15 amino acids. As DNA, the CDR3 is TGTGCCAGCATCTCTGGTTGGAGCTCCTACAATGAGCAGTTCTTC. Amino acid sequence: CASISGWSSYNEQFF.